Listed below are T cell receptor beta chains from one sample, sequenced in a study of graft-versus-host responses after intestinal transplantation. The repertoire was sequenced with immunoSEQ multiplex PCR; TCRdb's copy has only in-frame clones and lacks some. The data hold 100,000 or so clones, with about 93% observed a single time. Their antigens are not known. Here the sequenced sample was unstimulated CD8+ T cells sorted from spleen or lymph node cells, taken before intestinal transplant. The receptors were sampled from a human donor who received an intestinal transplant. Both conserved end residues are part of each CDR3. Each record gives: D gene, J gene, clone size, V gene, CDR3 DNA, CDR3 protein. A D gene is named only where the DNA matches it firmly. Only part of the rows carry a size: once, few, many, or a class if the clone is expanded.

TRBD2 TRBJ2-5 - TRBV5-1 TGCGCCAGCAGCTCGGGAACTAGCGGGGGGGCCTTGGAGACCCAGTACTTC CASSSGTSGGALETQYF
- TRBJ2-3 - TRBV6-1 TGTGCCAGCAGCCCCGGGTGGGGGCGCATGAATACGCAGTATTTT CASSPGWGRMNTQYF
- TRBJ2-2 - TRBV12-2 TGTGCAAGTCGCTCACCCCCTGGACTAGATCAAGGCGGGGAGCTGTTTTTT CASRSPPGLDQGGELFF
TRBD2 TRBJ2-5 - TRBV7-9 TGTGCCAGCAGCCTCCTAGCGGGGCTAGAGACCCAGTACTTC CASSLLAGLETQYF
TRBD1 TRBJ1-1 - TRBV11-3 TGTGCCAGCAGCCAGGCAGGGGGCCAACACCCAAACACTGAAGCTTTCTTT CASSQAGGQHPNTEAFF
- TRBJ1-2 - TRBV27 TGTGCCAGCAGGAAGACAGCGTCAAATGGCTACACCTTC CASRKTASNGYTF
- TRBJ1-3 - TRBV11-2 TGTGCCAGCAGCTTAGTCGGTTACTCTGGAAACACCATATATTTT CASSLVGYSGNTIYF
TRBD2 TRBJ2-3 - TRBV5-4 TGTGCCAGCAGCTTGCAATCGACGCGGGGGGGCGCATGGACAGATACGCAGTATTTT CASSLQSTRGGAWTDTQYF
TRBD1 TRBJ2-2 once TRBV13 TGTGCCAGCAGCTTCGCAGGGGGCGTCGACACCGGGGAGCTGTTTTTT CASSFAGGVDTGELFF
- TRBJ1-1 - TRBV21-1 TGTGCCAGCAGCGGCCGGGAGAACACTGAAGCTTTCTTT CASSGRENTEAFF
- TRBJ1-4 - TRBV27 TGTGCCAGCAGTCCGCAGGGGAGTCATGAAAAACTGTTTTTT CASSPQGSHEKLFF